The clone carrying this TCR beta chain was picked up many times. Its antigen is as yet unknown. Blood RNA came from unsorted whole blood; germline DNA was also extracted. This CDR3 is built from 13 residues. Trimming left V 5 bases short and J 1 base short, with 11 bases between. CDR1 is SQVTM and CDR2 is ANQGSEA in the germline V gene. Starting from approximately 470 ng of total RNA, TCR beta cDNA was produced with a primer in the constant region. TCR beta libraries came from three nested multiplex PCR rounds using slightly modified ARM-PCR. Researchers ran the first two PCR rounds for approximately 10 cycles each with TRBV1-TRBV30 forward primers and a C-beta reverse primer. MiXCR, run by TCRdb on the multiplex PCR reads, gives a single entry per CDR3 protein. The table has 330,000 or so distinct CDR3 sequences, approximately 65% seen once. These data originate in a study of tumor-infiltrating lymphocytes in primary liver carcinoma. The wider study: Resecting the tumor surgically was how the patients' primary liver carcinoma was treated. Tissue type made little difference to sample yields of roughly 3.65 to 7.5 million productive TCRbeta reads. Points from the study as a whole: Tumor-adjacent and tumor-blood pairs shared less of their repertoires than tumor region pairs shared.

Source material: peripheral blood. The chain combines TRBV29-1 with TRBJ2-5, with TRBD1 as a possible D gene (6 bases). The receptor's source is a man aged 35 to 55 with primary liver carcinoma and hepatitis B virus infection. CDR3 sequence: CSVTLTGQETQYF. In nucleotides, the CDR3 is TGCAGCGTTACATTGACAGGCCAAGAGACCCAGTACTTC. The full variable domain, its missing parts supplied by reference TRBV29-1 and TRBJ2-5, is SAVISQKPSRDICQRGTSLTIQCQVDSQVTMMFWYRQQPGQSLTLIATANQGSEATYESGFVIDKFPISRPNLTFSTLTVSNMSPEDSSIYLCSVTLTGQETQYFGPGTRLLVL.